Listed below are T cell receptor beta chains from one sample, sequenced in a study of blood T cell repertoires in COVID-19. Data came from immunoSEQ multiplex PCR; TCRdb stores just in-frame clones and leaves some out. The data contain roughly 700,000 clones, more than 80% of them singletons. Sequenced: peripheral blood. All receptors derive from a woman aged 18-35 years with acute or convalescent COVID-19. Each CDR3 is given with its conserved first and last residue. The order of the fields is D gene, J gene, V gene, clone size, CDR3 protein, CDR3 DNA. The D gene is left open where the match is weak. Some rows mark clone size as missing; the rest say once, few, many or name a class of expanded clone.

D gene: .; J gene: TRBJ2-2; V gene: TRBV2; clone size: few; CDR3 protein: CASSYARNTGELFF; CDR3 DNA: TGTGCCAGCAGTTACGCCAGGAACACCGGGGAGCTGTTTTTT
D gene: TRBD1; J gene: TRBJ1-1; V gene: TRBV9; clone size: .; CDR3 protein: CASSVKTGIDNTEAFF; CDR3 DNA: TGTGCCAGCAGCGTAAAGACAGGGATAGATAACACTGAAGCTTTCTTT
D gene: .; J gene: TRBJ2-1; V gene: TRBV4-3; clone size: .; CDR3 protein: CASSKRGESSYNEQFF; CDR3 DNA: TGCGCCAGCAGCAAAAGAGGAGAGAGCTCCTACAATGAGCAGTTCTTC
D gene: TRBD1; J gene: TRBJ2-2; V gene: TRBV30; clone size: .; CDR3 protein: CAWARKGASGELFF; CDR3 DNA: TGTGCCTGGGCTCGGAAGGGGGCAAGCGGGGAGCTGTTTTTT
D gene: TRBD2; J gene: TRBJ2-1; V gene: TRBV19; clone size: .; CDR3 protein: CASSYPRDGSMAGGPVNEQFF; CDR3 DNA: TGTGCCAGTAGTTACCCCCGGGACGGGTCTATGGCGGGGGGGCCAGTAAATGAGCAGTTCTTC
D gene: .; J gene: TRBJ1-1; V gene: TRBV18; clone size: .; CDR3 protein: CASSPLEVLGTEAFF; CDR3 DNA: TGTGCCAGCTCACCATTGGAGGTTCTTGGCACTGAAGCTTTCTTT
D gene: TRBD1; J gene: TRBJ1-3; V gene: TRBV10-2; clone size: .; CDR3 protein: CASQGTGKAGNTIYF; CDR3 DNA: TGCGCCAGCCAGGGGACAGGAAAAGCTGGAAACACCATATATTTT
D gene: TRBD1; J gene: TRBJ1-1; V gene: TRBV19; clone size: .; CDR3 protein: CASSTRTGGTEAFF; CDR3 DNA: TGTGCCAGTAGTACCCGGACAGGTGGCACTGAAGCTTTCTTT
D gene: .; J gene: TRBJ2-1; V gene: TRBV13; clone size: .; CDR3 protein: CASSLERANYNEQFF; CDR3 DNA: TGTGCCAGCAGCTTAGAGCGTGCTAACTACAATGAGCAGTTCTTC
D gene: .; J gene: TRBJ1-5; V gene: TRBV3-1/TRBV3-2; clone size: .; CDR3 protein: CASSQGRVGQPQHF; CDR3 DNA: TGTGCCAGCAGCCAAGGCAGGGTTGGTCAGCCCCAGCATTTT
D gene: .; J gene: TRBJ2-7; V gene: TRBV9; clone size: .; CDR3 protein: CASSVGSEGRDEQYF; CDR3 DNA: TGTGCCAGCAGCGTAGGGTCGGAGGGAAGGGACGAGCAGTACTTC
D gene: .; J gene: TRBJ1-1; V gene: TRBV27; clone size: .; CDR3 protein: CASKVQAKVNTEAFF; CDR3 DNA: TGTGCCAGCAAGGTACAGGCCAAAGTGAACACTGAAGCTTTCTTT
D gene: TRBD2; J gene: TRBJ2-3; V gene: TRBV2; clone size: .; CDR3 protein: CASFSGGGTDTQYF; CDR3 DNA: TGTGCCAGCTTTAGCGGGGGGGGCACAGATACGCAGTATTTT
D gene: TRBD1; J gene: TRBJ1-1; V gene: TRBV2; clone size: .; CDR3 protein: CASRAWDSQNTEAFF; CDR3 DNA: TGTGCCAGCAGAGCTTGGGACAGCCAGAACACTGAAGCTTTCTTT
D gene: .; J gene: TRBJ1-5; V gene: TRBV10-2; clone size: .; CDR3 protein: CASSEGDASNQPQHF; CDR3 DNA: TGCGCCAGCAGTGAGGGAGATGCTAGCAATCAGCCCCAGCATTTT
D gene: .; J gene: TRBJ1-6; V gene: TRBV19; clone size: .; CDR3 protein: CASSLAVYNSPLHF; CDR3 DNA: TGTGCCAGTAGTTTGGCAGTCTATAATTCACCCCTCCACTTT
D gene: TRBD2; J gene: TRBJ2-1; V gene: TRBV2; clone size: .; CDR3 protein: CASAGGIGEQFF; CDR3 DNA: TGTGCCAGCGCGGGGGGCATAGGGGAGCAGTTCTTC
D gene: TRBD1; J gene: TRBJ2-1; V gene: TRBV12-5; clone size: .; CDR3 protein: CASGLGDRAPYNEQFF; CDR3 DNA: TGTGCTAGTGGTTTGGGAGACAGGGCACCCTACAATGAGCAGTTCTTC
D gene: TRBD1; J gene: TRBJ1-6; V gene: TRBV30; clone size: .; CDR3 protein: CAWTPTRWTGEGSPLHF; CDR3 DNA: TGTGCCTGGACCCCGACTCGCTGGACAGGGGAGGGTTCACCCCTCCACTTT
D gene: .; J gene: TRBJ1-1; V gene: TRBV7-9; clone size: .; CDR3 protein: CASSQPPLGRGRLNTEAFF; CDR3 DNA: TGTGCCAGCAGCCAACCTCCTCTTGGCAGGGGAAGGTTGAACACTGAAGCTTTCTTT
D gene: .; J gene: TRBJ1-5; V gene: TRBV7-9; clone size: .; CDR3 protein: CASSFDAGNQPQHF; CDR3 DNA: TGTGCCAGCAGCTTCGACGCGGGTAATCAGCCCCAGCATTTT
D gene: .; J gene: TRBJ1-2; V gene: TRBV5-4; clone size: .; CDR3 protein: CASSRDMGDYGYTF; CDR3 DNA: TGTGCCAGCAGCAGGGACATGGGGGACTATGGCTACACCTTC
D gene: TRBD1; J gene: TRBJ1-2; V gene: TRBV2; clone size: .; CDR3 protein: CASRRTRQGESYGYTF; CDR3 DNA: TGTGCCAGCAGACGTACCCGACAGGGGGAGTCATATGGCTACACCTTC
D gene: TRBD1; J gene: TRBJ2-4; V gene: TRBV18; clone size: .; CDR3 protein: CASSPTGAEAKNIQYF; CDR3 DNA: TGTGCCAGCTCACCGACAGGGGCGGAAGCCAAAAACATTCAGTACTTC
D gene: .; J gene: TRBJ1-3; V gene: TRBV15; clone size: .; CDR3 protein: CATSRDLDNSGNTIYF; CDR3 DNA: TGTGCCACCAGCAGAGATTTGGACAACTCTGGAAACACCATATATTTT